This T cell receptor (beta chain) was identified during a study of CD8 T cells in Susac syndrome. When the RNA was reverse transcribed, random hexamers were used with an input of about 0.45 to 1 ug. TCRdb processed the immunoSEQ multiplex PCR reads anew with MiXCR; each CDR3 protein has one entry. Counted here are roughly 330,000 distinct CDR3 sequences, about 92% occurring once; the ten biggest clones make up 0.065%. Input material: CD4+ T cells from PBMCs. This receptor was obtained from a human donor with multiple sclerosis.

Here the CDR3 reads CASSLVTGQRREAFF. The CDR3, as DNA: TGTGCCAGCAGCTTAGTGACAGGCCAGAGGCGTGAAGCTTTCTTT. The chain has TRBV7-2 and TRBJ1-1; D may be TRBD1 (6 bases). From germline, CDR1 is SGHTA and CDR2 FQGNSA. The ends were cut back, 1 base at V and 7 bases at J, with 16 bases in the middle. CDR3 length: 15 residues.